Listed below are T cell receptor beta chains from one sample, sequenced in a study of identical twins. MiXCR, run by TCRdb on the 5' RACE reads, gives a single entry per CDR3 protein. Of around 1.7 million distinct CDR3 sequences detected, under 35% appear once; the ten largest clones hold about 0.27%. Sequenced: cord blood. All receptors derive from a newborn girl in good health. The CDR3 runs from the conserved cysteine through the conserved F or W. Each record gives: D gene, V gene, J gene, clone size, CDR3 DNA, CDR3 protein. The D gene is left open where the match is weak. The size entry is marked missing in some rows and otherwise reads once, few, many or a size class.

D gene: TRBD2
V gene: TRBV24-1
J gene: TRBJ2-4
clone size: .
CDR3 DNA: TGTGCCACCAGTGGGGGGCGGGGGGTCAAAAACATTCAGTACTTC
CDR3 protein: CATSGGRGVKNIQYF

D gene: .
V gene: TRBV6-6
J gene: TRBJ2-3
clone size: .
CDR3 DNA: TGTGCCAGCACCCAAGGGCGGGAATACACAGATACGCAGTATTTT
CDR3 protein: CASTQGREYTDTQYF

D gene: .
V gene: TRBV6-1
J gene: TRBJ1-5
clone size: .
CDR3 DNA: TGTGCCAGCAGTGAACATACAGGCCTCAATCAGCCCCAGCATTTT
CDR3 protein: CASSEHTGLNQPQHF

D gene: TRBD1
V gene: TRBV6-2/TRBV6-3
J gene: TRBJ1-1
clone size: .
CDR3 DNA: TGTGCCAGCAGTGCCAGCAGTTACCGGGACAGGGACACTGAAGCTTTCTTT
CDR3 protein: CASSASSYRDRDTEAFF

D gene: .
V gene: TRBV20-1
J gene: TRBJ2-3
clone size: few
CDR3 DNA: TGCAGTGCTAGAGATTTCGGGCTAGCCGGGGGCACAGATACGCAGTATTTT
CDR3 protein: CSARDFGLAGGTDTQYF

D gene: TRBD2
V gene: TRBV10-3
J gene: TRBJ2-5
clone size: .
CDR3 DNA: TGTGCCATCAGTGAGTCTCAATCGGGGCGGGAGCAGTACTTC
CDR3 protein: CAISESQSGREQYF

D gene: TRBD2
V gene: TRBV12-3/TRBV12-4
J gene: TRBJ2-7
clone size: .
CDR3 DNA: TGTGCCAGCAGTTTCGGACTAGCGGGAGTACCCTACGAGCAGTACTTC
CDR3 protein: CASSFGLAGVPYEQYF

D gene: .
V gene: TRBV20-1
J gene: TRBJ2-1
clone size: few
CDR3 DNA: TGCAGTGCTAGAGCAGGGGCGAGGGGCAATGAGCAGTTCTTC
CDR3 protein: CSARAGARGNEQFF

D gene: .
V gene: TRBV28
J gene: TRBJ2-1
clone size: many
CDR3 DNA: TGTGCCAGCAGTTTAGGGCGGTTCAATGAGCAGTTCTTC
CDR3 protein: CASSLGRFNEQFF

D gene: .
V gene: TRBV20-1
J gene: TRBJ1-6
clone size: .
CDR3 DNA: TGCAGTGCTAGAATAGGGGGGAGCTCCTATAATTCACCCCTCCACTTT
CDR3 protein: CSARIGGSSYNSPLHF

D gene: TRBD2
V gene: TRBV7-2
J gene: TRBJ2-1
clone size: few
CDR3 DNA: TGTGCCAGCAGCTATAGCGGGGCCTCCAATGAGCAGTTCTTC
CDR3 protein: CASSYSGASNEQFF

D gene: TRBD2
V gene: TRBV3-1
J gene: TRBJ2-1
clone size: few
CDR3 DNA: TGTGCCAGCAGCCAAGTGGTAGCGGGAGGTGAAGATGAGCAGTTCTTC
CDR3 protein: CASSQVVAGGEDEQFF

D gene: .
V gene: TRBV6-1
J gene: TRBJ2-7
clone size: .
CDR3 DNA: TGTGCCAGCAGATTAAGTCACAGGCCCTCCTACGAGCAGTACTTC
CDR3 protein: CASRLSHRPSYEQYF

D gene: TRBD1
V gene: TRBV9
J gene: TRBJ1-1
clone size: .
CDR3 DNA: TGTGCCAGCAGCGTGGGGACAGGGTTGAGCACTGAAGCTTTCTTT
CDR3 protein: CASSVGTGLSTEAFF

D gene: .
V gene: TRBV21-1
J gene: TRBJ2-5
clone size: few
CDR3 DNA: TGTGCCAGCAGCAAAGGGTCTGAATGGGACAGGTCGACCTTTCGGTACCAAGAGACCCAGTACTTC
CDR3 protein: CASSKGSEWDRSTFRYQETQYF

D gene: TRBD2
V gene: TRBV5-1
J gene: TRBJ2-5
clone size: .
CDR3 DNA: TGCGCCAGCAGCTTAGCCAGCGGGGGCGTTAAGACCCAGTACTTC
CDR3 protein: CASSLASGGVKTQYF

D gene: TRBD2
V gene: TRBV6-5
J gene: TRBJ2-4
clone size: .
CDR3 DNA: TGTGCCAGCAGCCGGACTAGAGGTCCCAAAAACATTCAGTACTTC
CDR3 protein: CASSRTRGPKNIQYF

D gene: .
V gene: TRBV2
J gene: TRBJ1-4
clone size: .
CDR3 DNA: TGTGCCAGCAGTGAAGGGCCCCATGAAAAACTGTTTTTT
CDR3 protein: CASSEGPHEKLFF

D gene: TRBD1
V gene: TRBV29-1
J gene: TRBJ2-7
clone size: .
CDR3 DNA: TGCAGCGTTGGCCGGACAGGGGTAGGGACCTACGAGCAGTACTTC
CDR3 protein: CSVGRTGVGTYEQYF

D gene: TRBD1
V gene: TRBV6-5
J gene: TRBJ2-2
clone size: .
CDR3 DNA: TGTGCCAGCAGTTACTTAACAGGGACAGGGGTGGAGGCCGGGGAGCTGTTTTTT
CDR3 protein: CASSYLTGTGVEAGELFF

D gene: TRBD1
V gene: TRBV4-1
J gene: TRBJ1-6
clone size: .
CDR3 DNA: TGCGCCAGCAGCCAAGTACGGTACAGGGGATTTTCACCCCTCCACTTT
CDR3 protein: CASSQVRYRGFSPLHF

D gene: TRBD2
V gene: TRBV28
J gene: TRBJ2-1
clone size: few
CDR3 DNA: TGTGCCACCAACCGAGGGACTAGCAGTTACAATGAGCAGTTCTTC
CDR3 protein: CATNRGTSSYNEQFF

D gene: TRBD2
V gene: TRBV2
J gene: TRBJ2-1
clone size: .
CDR3 DNA: TGTGCCAGCAGTTCCCACTCGGGACTAGCGGGAGGGACTGAGCAGTTCTTC
CDR3 protein: CASSSHSGLAGGTEQFF

D gene: TRBD1
V gene: TRBV20-1
J gene: TRBJ1-4
clone size: .
CDR3 DNA: TGCAGTGCTAGGGGACAGGGGTGGGAAAAACTGTTTTTT
CDR3 protein: CSARGQGWEKLFF

D gene: TRBD1
V gene: TRBV12-3/TRBV12-4
J gene: TRBJ1-2
clone size: .
CDR3 DNA: TGTGCCAGCAGTTTAGCCCCGGGACAGGGGGCTGGCTACACCTTC
CDR3 protein: CASSLAPGQGAGYTF

D gene: .
V gene: TRBV10-3
J gene: TRBJ2-7
clone size: many
CDR3 DNA: TGTGCCATCAGTGAGTCTGCAGGGTACGAGCAGTACTTC
CDR3 protein: CAISESAGYEQYF

D gene: TRBD2
V gene: TRBV20-1
J gene: TRBJ2-2
clone size: .
CDR3 DNA: TGCAGTTCCCCTAGCGGGTCGAACACCGGGGAGCTGTTTTTT
CDR3 protein: CSSPSGSNTGELFF

D gene: .
V gene: TRBV10-3
J gene: TRBJ2-7
clone size: many
CDR3 DNA: TGTGCCATCAGAGAACAGGGCCCCTACGAGCAGTACTTC
CDR3 protein: CAIREQGPYEQYF

D gene: TRBD1
V gene: TRBV20-1
J gene: TRBJ2-4
clone size: .
CDR3 DNA: TGCAGTGCTAGAGACAGGGGGCTAGCCAAAAACATTCAGTACTTC
CDR3 protein: CSARDRGLAKNIQYF

D gene: .
V gene: TRBV4-1
J gene: TRBJ1-5
clone size: few
CDR3 DNA: TGCGCCAGCAGCCAAGTGAAGTTGAGCAATCAGCCCCAGCATTTT
CDR3 protein: CASSQVKLSNQPQHF

D gene: TRBD2
V gene: TRBV7-2
J gene: TRBJ2-1
clone size: .
CDR3 DNA: TGTGCCAGCAGCTCACGAACCGGACTAGCGGTATACAATGAGCAGTTCTTC
CDR3 protein: CASSSRTGLAVYNEQFF

D gene: TRBD2
V gene: TRBV24-1
J gene: TRBJ2-1
clone size: .
CDR3 DNA: TGTGCCACCGGGACTAGAGACAATGAGCAGTTCTTC
CDR3 protein: CATGTRDNEQFF

D gene: TRBD2
V gene: TRBV27
J gene: TRBJ2-1
clone size: .
CDR3 DNA: TGTGCCAGCAGTTTCCGAGTGACACTAGCGGGAGGGCCCTCAGGTGAGCAGTTCTTC
CDR3 protein: CASSFRVTLAGGPSGEQFF

D gene: TRBD1
V gene: TRBV20-1
J gene: TRBJ2-5
clone size: .
CDR3 DNA: TGCAGTGCTCAGGGGGCAGGGGAGACCCAGTACTTC
CDR3 protein: CSAQGAGETQYF

D gene: .
V gene: TRBV29-1
J gene: TRBJ2-3
clone size: .
CDR3 DNA: TGCAGCGTTGAAGATCGCGGTCATCATCAGGGGACAGATACGCAGTATTTT
CDR3 protein: CSVEDRGHHQGTDTQYF

D gene: .
V gene: TRBV5-5
J gene: TRBJ2-2
clone size: .
CDR3 DNA: TGTGCCAGCAGCTCGCAGCATGCGAACACCGGGGAGCTGTTTTTT
CDR3 protein: CASSSQHANTGELFF

D gene: .
V gene: TRBV7-9
J gene: TRBJ2-3
clone size: few
CDR3 DNA: TGTGCCAGCAGCCCCGCCGGCTTATACACAGATACGCAGTATTTT
CDR3 protein: CASSPAGLYTDTQYF

D gene: TRBD1
V gene: TRBV20-1
J gene: TRBJ1-2
clone size: .
CDR3 DNA: TGCAGTGCTAGTCGGACAGGGTCTGGGTATGGCTACACCTTC
CDR3 protein: CSASRTGSGYGYTF

D gene: .
V gene: TRBV2
J gene: TRBJ1-6
clone size: once
CDR3 DNA: TGTGCCAGCATTTTGCAGGTCTATAATTCACCCCTCCACTTT
CDR3 protein: CASILQVYNSPLHF

D gene: TRBD2
V gene: TRBV4-1
J gene: TRBJ2-7
clone size: .
CDR3 DNA: TGCGCCAGCAGCCATCTACCTAGCGGGACTCAGGACGAGCAGTACTTC
CDR3 protein: CASSHLPSGTQDEQYF

D gene: TRBD2
V gene: TRBV10-3
J gene: TRBJ2-7
clone size: few
CDR3 DNA: TGTGCCATCGCGGTAGCGGGGGACATCGAGCAGTACTTC
CDR3 protein: CAIAVAGDIEQYF

D gene: .
V gene: TRBV3-1
J gene: TRBJ2-4
clone size: few
CDR3 DNA: TGTGCCAGCAGCCATCCTACCCAGGAGCAGTACTTC
CDR3 protein: CASSHPTQEQYF

D gene: TRBD1
V gene: TRBV28
J gene: TRBJ2-5
clone size: .
CDR3 DNA: TGTGCCAGCAGACTGGCCCCAGGGGGCCAAGAGACCCAGTACTTC
CDR3 protein: CASRLAPGGQETQYF

D gene: .
V gene: TRBV28
J gene: TRBJ2-5
clone size: few
CDR3 DNA: TGTGCCAGCACCTCCGGTGGCCTAGCGCTAAAAGAGACCCAGTACTTC
CDR3 protein: CASTSGGLALKETQYF

D gene: TRBD1
V gene: TRBV7-9
J gene: TRBJ2-7
clone size: .
CDR3 DNA: TGTGCCAGCAGTCCCCAGGGACAGGGGATATACGAGCAGTACTTC
CDR3 protein: CASSPQGQGIYEQYF

D gene: .
V gene: TRBV5-1
J gene: TRBJ2-7
clone size: .
CDR3 DNA: TGCGCCAGCAGCTTGGAGGACTGGTCCTACGAGCAGTACTTC
CDR3 protein: CASSLEDWSYEQYF

D gene: .
V gene: TRBV2
J gene: TRBJ2-5
clone size: .
CDR3 DNA: TGCGCCGGCAGACGGGACAACCAAGAGACCCAGTACTTC
CDR3 protein: CAGRRDNQETQYF

D gene: TRBD2
V gene: TRBV5-1
J gene: TRBJ2-3
clone size: many
CDR3 DNA: TGCGCCAGCAGCTTGGGGACTATGACTAGCGGAAGCACAGATACGCAGTATTTT
CDR3 protein: CASSLGTMTSGSTDTQYF

D gene: TRBD1
V gene: TRBV7-8
J gene: TRBJ1-1
clone size: .
CDR3 DNA: TGTGCCAGCACCTTTCGGACAGGGGTGAACACTGAAGCTTTCTTT
CDR3 protein: CASTFRTGVNTEAFF

D gene: .
V gene: TRBV10-3
J gene: TRBJ2-7
clone size: .
CDR3 DNA: TGTGCCACCGCAGGTGAGACCTACGAGCAGTACTTC
CDR3 protein: CATAGETYEQYF

D gene: .
V gene: TRBV5-1
J gene: TRBJ2-5
clone size: few
CDR3 DNA: TGCGCCAGCAGCTTGCCCCAGGGTGAAGAGACCCAGTACTTC
CDR3 protein: CASSLPQGEETQYF

D gene: TRBD1
V gene: TRBV20-1
J gene: TRBJ2-1
clone size: .
CDR3 DNA: TGCAGTGAACAGGGGAAAGACTACGAGCAGTTCTTC
CDR3 protein: CSEQGKDYEQFF

D gene: .
V gene: TRBV2
J gene: TRBJ1-1
clone size: .
CDR3 DNA: TGTGCCAGCACTCGGGCCGCATACACTGAAGCTTTCTTT
CDR3 protein: CASTRAAYTEAFF

D gene: .
V gene: TRBV6-5
J gene: TRBJ1-2
clone size: .
CDR3 DNA: TGTGCCAACGCGCGGGGTGGGGTTTATGGCTACACCTTC
CDR3 protein: CANARGGVYGYTF

D gene: .
V gene: TRBV20-1
J gene: TRBJ1-6
clone size: .
CDR3 DNA: TGCAGTGCTGCCGATAATTCACCCCTCCACTTT
CDR3 protein: CSAADNSPLHF